The entry that follows covers one T cell receptor beta chain sequence. Its antigen is unknown. This record belongs to a study of cytotoxic CD8 clonotypes in ibrutinib-treated CLL. Overall study context: Response sampling took place at median 12 months of treatment, range 6 to 36.

This table comes from immunoSEQ multiplex PCR, and its TCRdb copy is limited to in-frame clones, with some not included. The data contain 150,000 or so clones, roughly 80% of them singletons. The V gene's germline CDR1 is SGDLS and CDR2 YYNGEE. V shed 0 bases and J shed 0 bases, with 7 bases lying between them. The CDR3 runs to 14 residues. Around 2 micrograms of genomic DNA came from cryopreserved PBMCs for TCR beta libraries. Study observations and caveats: Patients showed higher baseline clonality than age-matched healthy donors, and it tracked circulating CD8+ T-cell counts. Public clonotypes showed up rarely, and on treatment they shrank or held steady.

The sequencing here drew on PBMCs, taken after 12 months of ibrutinib treatment. V and J are TRBV9 and TRBJ2-7; D remains unclear. The sequence derives from a human donor with chronic lymphocytic leukemia. The CDR3 region has the DNA TGTGCCAGCAGCGTAGTAAGTAGCTCCTACGAGCAGTACTTC. This translates into CASSVVSSSYEQYF.